This passage covers 21 T cell receptor beta chains from one sample sequenced in a study of T cells in Graves' hyperthyroidism and ophthalmopathy. Amplification targeted TCR beta CDR3 regions from RNA transcripts. The primer set for the first-round RT-PCR of the TCR CDR3 was HTBI. TCRdb reprocessed the multiplex PCR reads with MiXCR, giving one entry per CDR3 protein. The sample yields about 160,000 distinct CDR3 sequences, over 8% seen once. Sequenced: blood. These receptor sequences come from a woman aged 18 to 35 with Graves' hyperthyroidism that later progressed to Graves' ophthalmopathy.

This clonotype has ten or more counts. The V and J genes are TRBV7-2 and TRBJ1-1; 10 bases are shared with TRBD1. This CDR3 is 14 amino acids long. Per germline, CDR1 SGHTA and CDR2 FQGNSA. After removal of 5 bases from V and 4 bases from J, the junction contained 4 bases not matched to a gene. CDR3 sequence reads: CASSLTGGFTEAFF. The CDR3 DNA is TGTGCCAGCAGCCTGACAGGGGGCTTCACTGAAGCTTTCTTT.

This clonotype was counted ten times or more. This chain connects TRBV20-1 to TRBJ2-1; D unresolved. The ends were cut back, 0 bases at V and 0 bases at J, with 15 bases in the middle. There are 17 residues in the CDR3. Germline V gene data show CDR1 as DFQATT and CDR2 as SNEGSKA (reference sequence). The DNA for the CDR3 is TGCAGTGCTAGAGATAGGTATGACACCGCCTCCTACAATGAGCAGTTCTTC. Translated, it gives CSARDRYDTASYNEQFF.

This clonotype was seen repeatedly, ten times or more. The rearrangement joins TRBV19 to TRBJ1-3; perhaps TRBD1 as D (5 bases). V lost 7 bases, J lost 2 bases, and 12 bases lay in between. The CDR3 totals 14 residues. Germline CDR1 is LNHDA and CDR2 is SQIVND (reference sequence). CDR3 sequence: CASMDIRTGNTIYF. Written as DNA, the CDR3 is TGTGCCAGTATGGACATTCGGACTGGAAACACCATATATTTT.

This clonotype came up many times. This chain links TRBV6-1 with TRBJ1-5, with 8 positions matching TRBD1. This CDR3 spans 16 amino acids. Per germline, CDR1 MNHNS and CDR2 SASEGT. Trimming at V came to 2 bases and at J to 1 base, leaving 4 bases not matched to a gene. CDR3 nucleotide sequence: TGTGCCAGCAGTGAAACCAGGGGGCTGAGCAATCAGCCCCAGCATTTT. This sequence encodes CASSETRGLSNQPQHF.

The sample holds many counts of this clonotype. V is TRBV20-1 and J is TRBJ1-4, with 11 bases lining up with TRBD1. With 6 bases clipped from V and 10 bases from J, the junction kept 7 bases outside the gene matches. The CDR3 contains 13 residues. Per germline, CDR1 DFQATT and CDR2 SNEGSKA (reference sequence). CDR3 bases: TGCAGTGCCCAGGACAGGGGGCGCGGAAAACTGTTTTTT. Translated: CSAQDRGRGKLFF.

There are many counts of this clonotype. The chain uses TRBV30 and TRBJ2-1; D assignment may be TRBD1 or TRBD2 (7 bases each). Deletions cut 2 bases from V and 4 bases from J, with 12 bases between. Germline V gene sequence: CDR1 GTSNPN, CDR2 SVGIG (reference sequence). This CDR3 contains 14 residues. The CDR3 DNA reads as TGTGCCTGGAGTCGCAGGGGGGGATACAATGAGCAGTTCTTC. As protein: CAWSRRGGYNEQFF.

This clonotype appeared many times. CDR3 amino acids: CASWSSGGSNYGYTF. The CDR3 bases are TGTGCCAGCTGGTCGTCGGGCGGCTCTAACTATGGCTACACCTTC. V is TRBV27 and J is TRBJ1-2, with D uncertain. The V and J ends lost 8 bases and 0 bases respectively, with 16 bases between them. CDR3 length: 15 amino acids. Germline CDR1 reads MNHEY; CDR2 reads SMNVEV (reference sequence).

This clonotype was counted at least ten times. The gene calls are TRBV12-3 or TRBV12-4 and TRBJ1-4; D is undetermined. V shed 8 bases and J shed 5 bases, with 18 bases lying between them. The CDR3 consists of 15 residues. The CDR3 region is CASGGRRTRNEKLFF. The CDR3 region has the DNA TGTGCCAGCGGAGGACGACGGACGCGAAATGAAAAACTGTTTTTT.

At least ten counts were recorded for this clonotype. A clone one base away is much larger, so this may be a read error. The chain links TRBV6-1 to TRBJ2-7; D uncertain. The germline V gene encodes CDR1 MNHNS and CDR2 SASEGT. This CDR3 region has 11 residues. V was pared by 6 bases and J by 3 bases, with 6 bases between. The CDR3 bases are TGTGCCAGCAGCTACAACTACGAGCAGTACTTC. This encodes CASSYNYEQYF.

This clonotype has ten or more counts. This chain links TRBV6-1 with TRBJ2-5, with 7 bases lining up with TRBD2. After removal of 5 bases from V and 0 bases from J, the junction contained 3 bases not matched to a gene. Germline assignment: CDR1 MNHNS and CDR2 SASEGT. There are 14 residues in the CDR3. CDR3 DNA: TGTGCCAGCAGTTCCGGGGGGAACCAAGAGACCCAGTACTTC. This encodes CASSSGGNQETQYF.

In its sample, this clonotype was seen a few times. The V call is TRBV5-6, the J call TRBJ1-4, with unresolved D. Germline values: CDR1 SGHDT, CDR2 YYEEEE. V lost 4 bases to trimming and J lost 8 bases, with 12 bases between them. This CDR3 spans 13 amino acids. CDR3: CASSVSGGEKLFF. CDR3 bases: TGTGCCAGCAGCGTATCGGGAGGCGAAAAACTGTTTTTT.

This clonotype appeared a few times. This sequence may be a read error, since a much larger clone differs from it by one base. The V call is TRBV6-5, the J call TRBJ1-4, with TRBD1 as a possible D gene (5 bases). Germline-derived CDR1 and CDR2 are MNHEY and SVGAGI. Trimming left V 2 bases short and J 4 bases short, with 8 bases between. CDR3 length: 14 residues. The CDR3 reads CASSYPTVNEKLFF. For the CDR3, the DNA is TGTGCCAGCAGTTACCCGACAGTTAATGAAAAACTGTTTTTT.

This clonotype was detected ten times or more. The chain is built from TRBV30 and TRBJ2-4, with D perhaps TRBD1 (6 bases). Looked up from germline, CDR1 is GTSNPN and CDR2 is SVGIG (reference sequence). This CDR3 comprises 12 residues. Trimming pared 3 bases from V and 4 bases from J, leaving 7 bases between. The CDR3: CAWRDRKNIQYF. The CDR3 nucleotides are TGTGCCTGGAGGGACAGAAAAAACATTCAGTACTTC.

This clonotype was counted ten times or more. The chain combines TRBV20-1 with TRBJ2-7; possibly TRBD2 for D (6 bases). Germline assignment: CDR1 DFQATT and CDR2 SNEGSKA (reference sequence). V lost 6 bases and J 6 bases, leaving 18 bases between the germline ends. The CDR3 runs to 13 residues. CDR3 loop: CSAPSRPEGEQYF. The CDR3 bases are TGCAGTGCCCCCTCAAGACCGGAGGGCGAGCAGTACTTC.

This clonotype came up many times. The chain recombines TRBV27 with TRBJ2-5; weak D call: TRBD1 (5 bases). CDR3 length: 15 amino acids. Germline CDR1 MNHEY, CDR2 SMNVEV (reference sequence). V gave up 2 bases and J gave up 1 base, with 11 bases separating them. CDR3 protein: CASSLQGWGQETQYF. The CDR3 DNA sequence: TGTGCCAGCAGTTTACAGGGATGGGGCCAAGAGACCCAGTACTTC.

This clonotype came up many times. CDR3 amino acids: CASSSPPRGNTEAFF. CDR3 in DNA: TGTGCCAGCAGCTCCCCTCCCAGGGGGAACACTGAAGCTTTCTTT. V is TRBV7-8 and J is TRBJ1-1; maybe TRBD1 (6 bases). The CDR3 has 15 residues. Deletions cut 4 bases from V and 1 base from J, with 13 bases between. Per germline, CDR1 SGHVS and CDR2 FQNEAQ.

In its sample, this clonotype was seen many times. The chain combines TRBV7-9 with TRBJ1-2, with D maybe TRBD1 (5 bases). The length of the CDR3 is 12 residues. The germline V and J ends were trimmed by 5 bases and 5 bases, with 9 bases remaining between them. The germline CDR1 and CDR2 sequences are SEHNR and FQNEAQ (reference sequence). The CDR3 DNA reads as TGTGCCAGCAGCCAGGGACCTTATGGCTACACCTTC. Amino acid sequence: CASSQGPYGYTF. Filled out from reference TRBV7-9 and TRBJ1-2, the complete variable domain reads DTGVSQNPRHKITKRGQNVTFRCDPISEHNRLYWYRQTLGQGPEFLTYFQNEAQLEKSRLLSDRFSAERPKGSFSTLEIQRTEQGDSAMYLCASSQGPYGYTFGSGTRLTVV.

Ten or more counts support this clonotype. V gene TRBV7-2 combines with J gene TRBJ2-2; D remains ambiguous. V was cut by 1 base and J by 6 bases, with 9 bases left in between. Per germline, CDR1 SGHTA and CDR2 FQGNSA. The CDR3 is made up of 14 amino acids. CDR3 amino acids: CASSLEVTAGELFF. DNA for the CDR3: TGTGCCAGCAGCTTAGAGGTTACAGCCGGGGAGCTGTTTTTT. The whole variable domain, remainder taken from reference TRBV7-2 and TRBJ2-2, is GAGVSQSPSNKVTEKGKDVELRCDPISGHTALYWYRQSLGQGLEFLIYFQGNSAPDKSGLPSDRFSAERTGGSVSTLTIQRTQQEDSAVYLCASSLEVTAGELFFGEGSRLTVL.

This clonotype appeared a few times. This chain connects TRBV11-3 to TRBJ2-1, with D perhaps TRBD1 or TRBD2 (6 bases each). The germline V and J ends were trimmed by 1 base and 3 bases, with 13 bases remaining between them. CDR1 and CDR2 (germline): SGHNT, YENEEA. This CDR3 contains 16 residues. The CDR3 sequence: CASSLVLGGVYNEQFF. The CDR3 region has the DNA TGTGCCAGCAGCTTAGTGTTGGGGGGCGTCTACAATGAGCAGTTCTTC.

At least ten counts were recorded for this clonotype. V is TRBV10-3 and J is TRBJ1-1; D may be TRBD1 (6 bases). Germline CDR1 ENHRY, CDR2 SYGVKD. The CDR3 has 15 amino acids. V lost 2 bases, J lost 5 bases, and 15 bases lay in between. CDR3: CAISEGTRGGTEAFF. The CDR3 region has the DNA TGTGCCATCAGTGAGGGAACCAGGGGAGGAACTGAAGCTTTCTTT.

This clonotype has a count of ten or more. This chain joins TRBV29-1 and TRBJ2-5, with D perhaps matching TRBD2 (5 bases). V lost 4 bases and J lost 1, with 7 bases in between. The germline V gene encodes CDR1 SQVTM and CDR2 ANQGSEA. There are 12 residues in the CDR3. The CDR3 loop is CSVVSGQETQYF. Written as DNA, the CDR3 is TGCAGCGTTGTAAGCGGCCAAGAGACCCAGTACTTC.